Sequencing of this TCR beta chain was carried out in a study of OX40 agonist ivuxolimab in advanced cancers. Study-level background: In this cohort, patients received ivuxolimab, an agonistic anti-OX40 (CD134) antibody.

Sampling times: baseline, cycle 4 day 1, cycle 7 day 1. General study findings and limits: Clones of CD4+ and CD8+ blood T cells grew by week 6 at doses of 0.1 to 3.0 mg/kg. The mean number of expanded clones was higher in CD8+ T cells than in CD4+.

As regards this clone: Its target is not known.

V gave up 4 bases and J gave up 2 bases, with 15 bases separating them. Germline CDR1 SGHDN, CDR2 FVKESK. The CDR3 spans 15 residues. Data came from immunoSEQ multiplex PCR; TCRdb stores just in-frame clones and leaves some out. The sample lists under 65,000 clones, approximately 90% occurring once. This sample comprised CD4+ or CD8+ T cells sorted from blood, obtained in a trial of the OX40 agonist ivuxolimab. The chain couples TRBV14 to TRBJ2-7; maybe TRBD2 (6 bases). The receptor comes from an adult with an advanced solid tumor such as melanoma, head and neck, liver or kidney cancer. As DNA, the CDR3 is TGTGCCAGCAGCCCCTACCGGGGGAGCCCCTACGAGCAGTACTTC. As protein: CASSPYRGSPYEQYF.